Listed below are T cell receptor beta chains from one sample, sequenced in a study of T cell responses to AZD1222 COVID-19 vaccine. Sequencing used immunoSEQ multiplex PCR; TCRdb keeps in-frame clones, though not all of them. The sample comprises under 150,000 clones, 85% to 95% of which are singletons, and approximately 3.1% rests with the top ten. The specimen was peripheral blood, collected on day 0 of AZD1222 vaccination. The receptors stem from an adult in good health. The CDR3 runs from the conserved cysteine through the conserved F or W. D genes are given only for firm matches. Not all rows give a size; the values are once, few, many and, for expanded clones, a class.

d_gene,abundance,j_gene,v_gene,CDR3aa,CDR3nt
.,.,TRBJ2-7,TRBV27,CASSQGWSSYEQYF,TGTGCCAGCAGTCAGGGATGGAGCTCCTACGAGCAGTACTTC
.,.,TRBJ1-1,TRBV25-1,CASSELDSLRDTEAFF,TGTGCCAGCAGTGAATTGGACTCGTTACGGGACACTGAAGCTTTCTTT
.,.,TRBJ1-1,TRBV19,CAAQAQGVEAFF,TGTGCCGCTCAAGCGCAAGGGGTTGAAGCTTTCTTT
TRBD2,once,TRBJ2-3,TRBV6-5,CASHPAGGGDTQYF,TGTGCCAGTCACCCAGCGGGGGGTGGAGATACGCAGTATTTT
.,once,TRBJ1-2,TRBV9,CASSVDVGAPWGYTF,TGTGCCAGCAGCGTAGACGTTGGGGCACCGTGGGGCTACACCTTC
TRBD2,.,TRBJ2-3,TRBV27,CASRGLAGGPATDTQYF,TGTGCCAGCAGGGGACTAGCGGGAGGGCCCGCCACAGATACGCAGTATTTT
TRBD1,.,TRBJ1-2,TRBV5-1,CASSPGDSSYGYTF,TGCGCCAGCAGCCCCGGGGACAGCTCCTATGGCTACACCTTC
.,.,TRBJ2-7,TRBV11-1,CASSNRQTYEQYF,TGTGCCAGCAGCAACCGACAGACCTACGAGCAGTACTTC
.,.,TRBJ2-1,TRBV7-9,CASTDSYNEQFF,TGTGCCAGCACGGACTCCTACAATGAGCAGTTCTTC
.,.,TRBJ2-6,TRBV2,CASSPGQKSSGANVLTF,TGTGCCAGCAGCCCCGGACAGAAAAGCTCTGGGGCCAACGTCCTGACTTTC
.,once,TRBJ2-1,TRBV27,CASSFTAWETGNEQFF,TGTGCCAGCAGTTTTACCGCTTGGGAGACAGGCAATGAGCAGTTCTTC
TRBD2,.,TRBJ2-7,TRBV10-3,CAISLAGGNYEQYF,TGTGCCATCAGTCTAGCGGGAGGAAACTACGAGCAGTACTTC
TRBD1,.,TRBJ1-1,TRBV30,CAWSVSTGGEAFF,TGTGCCTGGAGTGTAAGCACAGGGGGCGAAGCTTTCTTT
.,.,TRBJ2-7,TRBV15,CATSRAPFGGKLHYEQYF,TGTGCCACCAGCAGAGCTCCGTTCGGGGGCAAGCTGCACTACGAGCAGTACTTC
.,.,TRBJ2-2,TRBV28,CASTPPAGELFF,TGTGCCAGCACCCCCCCGGCCGGGGAGCTGTTTTTT
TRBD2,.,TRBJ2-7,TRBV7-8,CASSLWLAGGYEQYF,TGTGCCAGCAGCTTATGGCTAGCGGGAGGGTACGAGCAGTACTTC
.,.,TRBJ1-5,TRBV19,CASSPPGPVSQPQHF,TGTGCCAGTAGTCCACCCGGGCCGGTCAGTCAGCCCCAGCATTTT
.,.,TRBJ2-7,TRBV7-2,CASSTHLGYEQYF,TGTGCCAGCAGCACCCATTTAGGATACGAGCAGTACTTC
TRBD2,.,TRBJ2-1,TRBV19,CASRLAGGGPPEQFF,TGTGCCAGTAGATTAGCGGGAGGGGGCCCGCCTGAGCAGTTCTTC
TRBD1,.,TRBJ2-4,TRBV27,CASTPPGGDIQYF,TGTGCCAGCACTCCCCCAGGGGGCGACATTCAGTACTTC
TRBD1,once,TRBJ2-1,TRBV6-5,CASSKGQYNEQFF,TGTGCCAGCAGTAAGGGACAGTACAATGAGCAGTTCTTC
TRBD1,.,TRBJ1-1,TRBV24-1,CATSDDRAGREAFF,TGTGCCACCAGTGATGACAGGGCGGGCCGCGAAGCTTTCTTT
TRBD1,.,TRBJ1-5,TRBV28,CASSFLTSGQVINQPQHF,TGTGCCAGCAGTTTTCTCACCTCGGGACAGGTGATCAATCAGCCCCAGCATTTT
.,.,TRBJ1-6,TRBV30,CACKRSPSPLHF,TGTGCCTGCAAGAGGTCTCCGTCACCCCTCCACTTT
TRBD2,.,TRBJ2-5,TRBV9,CASSPGGGQTQYF,TGTGCCAGCAGCCCCGGGGGGGGGCAGACCCAGTACTTC
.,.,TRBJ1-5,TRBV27,CASSSTRYQPQHF,TGTGCCAGCAGTTCGACTCGGTATCAGCCCCAGCATTTT
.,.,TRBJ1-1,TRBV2,CASSGKVYSTEAFF,TGTGCCAGCAGTGGTAAAGTATATAGCACTGAAGCTTTCTTT
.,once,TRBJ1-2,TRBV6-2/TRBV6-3,CASSYLSGHPPQRYTF,TGTGCCAGCAGTTACTTATCGGGGCACCCACCGCAGCGCTACACCTTC
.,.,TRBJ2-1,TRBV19,CASSISTSSRRNEQFF,TGTGCCAGTAGTATATCAACTAGCAGCAGGAGGAATGAGCAGTTCTTC
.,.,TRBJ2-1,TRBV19,CASRFFYSSYNEQFF,TGTGCCAGTAGATTTTTTTATAGCTCCTACAATGAGCAGTTCTTC
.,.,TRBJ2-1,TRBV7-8,CASTIRGGGATYNEQFF,TGTGCCAGCACCATAAGAGGAGGCGGGGCTACCTACAATGAGCAGTTCTTC
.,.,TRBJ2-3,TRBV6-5,CASSYVGPPDTQYF,TGTGCCAGCAGTTACGTCGGCCCCCCAGATACGCAGTATTTT
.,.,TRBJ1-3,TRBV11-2,CASSFTGSGNTIYF,TGTGCCAGCAGCTTTACAGGGTCTGGAAACACCATATATTTT
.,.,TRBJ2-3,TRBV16,CASSHGGKGSGTDTQYF,TGTGCCAGCAGCCATGGCGGGAAGGGCAGCGGCACAGATACGCAGTATTTT
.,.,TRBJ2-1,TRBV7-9,CASSPSNNEQFF,TGTGCCAGCAGCCCTAGTAACAATGAGCAGTTCTTC
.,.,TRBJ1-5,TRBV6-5,CASGRYDQPQHF,TGTGCCAGCGGTAGATACGATCAGCCCCAGCATTTT
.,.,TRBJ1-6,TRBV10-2,CASGPGLYNSPLHF,TGCGCCAGCGGTCCGGGACTCTATAATTCACCCCTCCACTTT
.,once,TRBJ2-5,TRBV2,CAISPQGRETQYF,TGTGCCATCTCCCCCCAGGGCCGGGAGACCCAGTACTTC
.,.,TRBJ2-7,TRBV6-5,CASKVTRAFYEQYF,TGTGCCAGCAAAGTGACAAGGGCCTTCTACGAGCAGTACTTC
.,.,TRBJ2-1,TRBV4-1,CASSRTLSGLNNEQFF,TGCGCCAGCAGCCGAACCCTCTCGGGACTCAACAATGAGCAGTTCTTC
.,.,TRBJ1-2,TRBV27,CASSPRDLTGYGYTF,TGTGCCAGCAGTCCCCGGGACCTCACGGGGTATGGCTACACCTTC
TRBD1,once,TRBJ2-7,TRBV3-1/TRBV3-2,CASSPGQGAWEQYF,TGTGCCAGCAGCCCAGGACAGGGGGCGTGGGAGCAGTACTTC
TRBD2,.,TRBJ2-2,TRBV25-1,CASSEGTSWDGELFF,TGTGCCAGCAGTGAAGGGACTAGTTGGGACGGGGAGCTGTTTTTT
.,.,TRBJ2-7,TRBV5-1,CASSLDSSAYEQYF,TGCGCCAGCAGCTTGGATAGCTCAGCCTACGAGCAGTACTTC
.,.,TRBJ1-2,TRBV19,CASSRTGKNFDGYTF,TGTGCCAGTAGTAGGACGGGAAAAAATTTCGATGGCTACACCTTC
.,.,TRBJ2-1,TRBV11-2,CASSLAHNEQFF,TGTGCCAGCAGCTTAGCGCACAATGAGCAGTTCTTC